This T cell receptor beta chain was profiled in a study of T cell responses to AZD1222 COVID-19 vaccine (TCRdb year 2021). A note on the overall study: A total of 233 trial participants underwent TCR sequencing, of whom 207 had received two doses of AZD1222 and about 25 had received two doses of the MenACWY control vaccine. Trial participants were enrolled by age into subgroups of 18-55, 56-69 and 70-plus years, and around 150, 29 and 61 TCR-sequenced participants, respectively, were included in these subgroups. General conclusions and limits of the study: CD4 TCRs associated with the vaccine covered the entire spike protein, and the dominant responses were in regions 160-218 and 743-854. Conclusions about previously exposed vaccinees are limited because only a handful of AZD1222 recipients were SARS-CoV-2 seropositive at baseline. Reportedly, almost half of the unique spike-specific TCRs recognized epitopes lying outside the regions that are mutated in the B.1.351 and B.1.1.7 variants. Most participants were white British and females outnumbered males, and the authors suggested that clonal diversity may have been underestimated. The 56-69-year group was small, and its depth increase did not reach significance, likely because of low power. After two AZD1222 doses, spike-specific TCR breadth and depth were significantly higher than at day 0 and than in MenACWY recipients. Because no samples from the day 14 peak response were available, repertoires could be characterized only after the peak T cell response.

The CDR3 regions of human TCRbeta chains were subjected to immunosequencing. As for the authors' bioinformatics: TCRs in the repertoires were compared against a reference library of SARS-CoV-2-specific TCRs that had been generated with the MIRA antigen-specificity platform. Breadth was defined as the fraction of unique TCRs that were SARS-CoV-2-associated, and depth was defined as the fraction of total T cells that were SARS-CoV-2-associated. Using the MIRA data, every spike-specific TCR was mapped to the spike region that the TCR reacted to and assigned to either a CD4 or a CD8 class. Log10-transformed breadth and depth values were compared by one-way ANOVA with Sidak's multiple comparisons tests. In its TCRdb copy, this immuneACCESS table keeps in-frame sequences only and misses some clones. Where compared with another copy, unresolved V genes explain less than half of these, and the others have no known cause. For V, J and clone size, that table is used; D and trimming come from the DNA. This sample lists about 140,000 clones; about 90% were detected once. Around 6.3% of the sample lies in the top ten.

Concerning this clone itself: This receptor's antigen is unknown. Base-call qualities are not available, and no considerably larger clone is one nucleotide away.

Sequences LNHDA (CDR1) and SQIVND (CDR2) are obtained from the germline V gene (reference sequence). V is cut by 3 bases and J by 2 bases, and the space between the germline ends is 11 bases. The CDR3 measures 15 amino acids from cysteine to phenylalanine. Only CDR3 DNA remains: 45 bases, in frame from the first base. What this sample's time point label stands for: about 28 days (+/-7) after the second vaccine dose. AZD1222 recipients with second doses at about 4 weeks or about 12 weeks were pooled, because spike-specific TCR depth and breadth did not differ between schedules. Samples from vaccinated people were obtained from the UK trials COV001 and COV002, which included a single-blind randomized controlled phase 2/3 trial of AZD1222 (ChAdOx1 nCoV-19) in healthy adults. For TCRbeta chain sequencing, PBMC samples from trial participants were taken at day 0 and at day 28 after the second dose.

The sequence is built from TRBV19 and TRBJ1-5, with no D gene named confidently. Material: peripheral blood, obtained 28 days after the second AZD1222 dose. The receptor's source is an adult who received the AZD1222 COVID-19 vaccine. The CDR3: CASSIGSSGNQPQHF. The nucleotide sequence reads as follows: TGTGCCAGTAGTATTGGCTCCTCGGGCAATCAGCCCCAGCATTTT.